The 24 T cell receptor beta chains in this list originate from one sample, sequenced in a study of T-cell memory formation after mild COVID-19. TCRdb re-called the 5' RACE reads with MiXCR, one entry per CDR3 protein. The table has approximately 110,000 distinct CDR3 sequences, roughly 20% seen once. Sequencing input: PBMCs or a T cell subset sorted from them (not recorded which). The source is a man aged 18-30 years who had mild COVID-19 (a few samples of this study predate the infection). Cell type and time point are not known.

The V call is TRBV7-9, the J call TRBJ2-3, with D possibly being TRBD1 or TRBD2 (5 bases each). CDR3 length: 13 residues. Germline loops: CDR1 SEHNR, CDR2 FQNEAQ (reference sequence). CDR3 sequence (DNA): TGTGCGAGCTACAAAGGGACCCCAGATACGCAGTATTTT. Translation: CASYKGTPDTQYF.

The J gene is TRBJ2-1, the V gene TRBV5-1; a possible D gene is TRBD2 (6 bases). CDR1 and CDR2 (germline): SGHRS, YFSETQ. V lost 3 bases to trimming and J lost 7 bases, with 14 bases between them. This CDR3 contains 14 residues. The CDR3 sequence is CASSSGTAGNEQFF. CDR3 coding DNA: TGCGCCAGCAGCTCCGGGACGGCGGGAAATGAGCAGTTCTTC.

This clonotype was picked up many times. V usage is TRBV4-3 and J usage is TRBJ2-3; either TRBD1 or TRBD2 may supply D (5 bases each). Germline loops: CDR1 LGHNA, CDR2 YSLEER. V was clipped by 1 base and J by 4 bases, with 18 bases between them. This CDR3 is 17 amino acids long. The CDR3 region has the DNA TGCGCCAGCAGCCAAGGGGCCGGGACCTCGGGCGCAGATACGCAGTATTTT. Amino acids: CASSQGAGTSGADTQYF.

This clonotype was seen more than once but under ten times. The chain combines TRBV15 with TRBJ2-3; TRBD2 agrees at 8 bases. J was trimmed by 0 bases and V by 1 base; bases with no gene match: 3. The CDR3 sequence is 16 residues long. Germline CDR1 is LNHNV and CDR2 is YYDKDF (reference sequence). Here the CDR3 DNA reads TGTGCCACCAGCAGAGGAGCGGGGGCTAGCACAGATACGCAGTATTTT. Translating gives CATSRGAGASTDTQYF.

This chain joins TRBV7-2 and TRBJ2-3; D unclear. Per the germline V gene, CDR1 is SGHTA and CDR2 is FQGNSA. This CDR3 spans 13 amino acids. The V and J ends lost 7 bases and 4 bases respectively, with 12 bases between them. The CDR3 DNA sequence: TGTGCCAGCAATCCCGCCAATTCAGATACGCAGTATTTT. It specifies CASNPANSDTQYF.

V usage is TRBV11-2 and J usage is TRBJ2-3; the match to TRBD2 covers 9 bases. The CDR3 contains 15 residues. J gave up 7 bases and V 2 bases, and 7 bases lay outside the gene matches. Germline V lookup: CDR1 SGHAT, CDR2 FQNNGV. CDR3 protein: CASSLWVAGGNTQYF. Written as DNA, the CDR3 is TGTGCCAGCAGCTTATGGGTCGCGGGGGGGAATACGCAGTATTTT.

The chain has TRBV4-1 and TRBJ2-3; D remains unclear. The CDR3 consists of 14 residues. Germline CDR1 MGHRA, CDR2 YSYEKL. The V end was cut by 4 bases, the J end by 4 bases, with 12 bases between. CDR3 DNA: TGCGCCAGCAGCCCCGAAAACGAGGCAGATACGCAGTATTTT. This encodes CASSPENEADTQYF.

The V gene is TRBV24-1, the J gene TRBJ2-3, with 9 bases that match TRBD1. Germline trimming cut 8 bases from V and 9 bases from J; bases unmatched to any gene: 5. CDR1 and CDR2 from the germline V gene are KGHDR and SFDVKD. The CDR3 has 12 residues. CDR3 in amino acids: CATKAGQGTQYF. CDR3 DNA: TGTGCCACCAAGGCTGGACAGGGGACGCAGTATTTT.

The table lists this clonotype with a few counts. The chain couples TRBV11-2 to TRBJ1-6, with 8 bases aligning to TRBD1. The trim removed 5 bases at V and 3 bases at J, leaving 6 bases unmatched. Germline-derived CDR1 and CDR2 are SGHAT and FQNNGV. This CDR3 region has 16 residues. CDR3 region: CASSHDRGHYNSPLHF. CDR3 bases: TGTGCCAGCAGCCATGACAGGGGACACTATAATTCACCCCTCCACTTT.

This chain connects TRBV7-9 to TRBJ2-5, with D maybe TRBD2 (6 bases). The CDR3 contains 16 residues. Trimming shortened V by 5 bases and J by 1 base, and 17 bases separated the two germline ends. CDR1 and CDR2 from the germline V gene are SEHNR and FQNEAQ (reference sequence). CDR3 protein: CASSHIIRRGQETQYF. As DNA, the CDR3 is TGTGCCAGCAGCCATATAATTCGGCGGGGCCAAGAGACCCAGTACTTC.

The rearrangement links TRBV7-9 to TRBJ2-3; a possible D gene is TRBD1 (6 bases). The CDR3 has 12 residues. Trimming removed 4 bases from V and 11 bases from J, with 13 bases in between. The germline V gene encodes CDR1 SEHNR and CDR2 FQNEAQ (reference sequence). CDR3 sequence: CASSSDSPQQYF. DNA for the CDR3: TGTGCCAGCAGCTCGGACAGCCCTCAGCAGTATTTT.

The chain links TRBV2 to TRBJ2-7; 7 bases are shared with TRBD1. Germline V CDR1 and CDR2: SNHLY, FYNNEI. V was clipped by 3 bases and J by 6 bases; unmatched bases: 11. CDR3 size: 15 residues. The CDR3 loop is CASSEGTALSSEQYV. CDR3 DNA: TGTGCCAGCAGTGAGGGGACAGCCTTGTCGAGCGAGCAGTACGTC.

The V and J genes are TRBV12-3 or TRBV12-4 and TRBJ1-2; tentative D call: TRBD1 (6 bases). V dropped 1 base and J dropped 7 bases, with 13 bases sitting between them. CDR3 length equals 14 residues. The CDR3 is CASSLGSQGSGYTF. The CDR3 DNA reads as TGTGCCAGCAGTTTAGGTTCCCAGGGGTCTGGCTACACCTTC.

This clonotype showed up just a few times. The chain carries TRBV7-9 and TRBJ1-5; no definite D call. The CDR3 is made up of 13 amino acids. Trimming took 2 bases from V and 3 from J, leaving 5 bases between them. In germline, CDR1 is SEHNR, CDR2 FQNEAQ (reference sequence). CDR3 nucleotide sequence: TGTGCCAGCAGCTTAAAGCCCAATCAGCCCCAGCATTTT. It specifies CASSLKPNQPQHF.

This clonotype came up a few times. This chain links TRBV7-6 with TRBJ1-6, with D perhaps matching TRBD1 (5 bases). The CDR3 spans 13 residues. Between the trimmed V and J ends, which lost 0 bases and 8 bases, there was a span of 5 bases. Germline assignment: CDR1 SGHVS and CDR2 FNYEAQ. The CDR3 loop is CASSLAGDSPLHF. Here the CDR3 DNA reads TGTGCCAGCAGCTTAGCGGGGGATTCACCCCTCCACTTT.

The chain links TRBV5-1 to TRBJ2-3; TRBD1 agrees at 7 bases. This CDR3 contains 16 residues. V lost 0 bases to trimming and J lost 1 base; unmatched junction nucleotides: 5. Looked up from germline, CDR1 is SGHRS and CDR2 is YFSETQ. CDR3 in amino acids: CASSLGQGIGTDTQYF. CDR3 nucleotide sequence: TGCGCCAGCAGCTTGGGACAGGGCATCGGCACAGATACGCAGTATTTT. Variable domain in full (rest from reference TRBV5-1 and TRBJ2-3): KAGVTQTPRYLIKTRGQQVTLSCSPISGHRSVSWYQQTPGQGLQFLFEYFSETQRNKGNFPGRFSGRQFSNSRSEMNVSTLELGDSALYLCASSLGQGIGTDTQYFGPGTRLTVL.

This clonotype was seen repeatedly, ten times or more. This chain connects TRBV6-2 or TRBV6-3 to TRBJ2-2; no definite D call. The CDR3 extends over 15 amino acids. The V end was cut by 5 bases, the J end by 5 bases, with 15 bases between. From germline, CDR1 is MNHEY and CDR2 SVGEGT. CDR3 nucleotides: TGTGCCAGCAGTCCTCCAAATTTACTTACCGGGGAGCTGTTTTTT. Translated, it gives CASSPPNLLTGELFF.

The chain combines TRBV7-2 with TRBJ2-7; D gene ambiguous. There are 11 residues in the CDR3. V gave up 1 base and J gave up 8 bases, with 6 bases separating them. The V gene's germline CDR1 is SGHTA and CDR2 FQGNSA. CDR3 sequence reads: CASSLEAQQYF. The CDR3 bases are TGTGCCAGCAGCTTAGAAGCTCAGCAGTACTTC.

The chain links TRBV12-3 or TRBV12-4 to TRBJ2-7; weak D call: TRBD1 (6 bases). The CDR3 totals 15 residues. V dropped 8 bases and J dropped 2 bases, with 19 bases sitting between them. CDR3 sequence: CASRPGLTGTYEQYF. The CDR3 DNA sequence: TGTGCCAGCCGACCCGGATTGACAGGAACCTACGAGCAGTACTTC.

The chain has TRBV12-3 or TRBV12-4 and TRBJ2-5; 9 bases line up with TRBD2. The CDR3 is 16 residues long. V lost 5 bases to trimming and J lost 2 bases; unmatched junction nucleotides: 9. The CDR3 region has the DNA TGTGCCAGCAGTCAGATAGCGGGGGAGGGACAAGAGACCCAGTACTTC. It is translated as CASSQIAGEGQETQYF.

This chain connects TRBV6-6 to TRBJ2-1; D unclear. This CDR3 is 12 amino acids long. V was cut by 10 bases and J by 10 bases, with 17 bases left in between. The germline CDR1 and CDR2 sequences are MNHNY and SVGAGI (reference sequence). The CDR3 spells CAIQDRPGEQFF. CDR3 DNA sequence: TGTGCCATTCAGGACCGCCCCGGGGAGCAGTTCTTC.

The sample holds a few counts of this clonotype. CDR3 protein: CAGGASYNEQFF. In nucleotides, the CDR3 is TGTGCCGGGGGGGCATCCTACAATGAGCAGTTCTTC. The chain employs TRBV27 and TRBJ2-1; tentatively, D is TRBD2 (7 bases). This CDR3 is built from 12 residues. CDR1 is MNHEY, CDR2 SMNVEV, per germline (reference sequence). Trimming left V 11 bases short and J 1 base short, with 9 bases between.

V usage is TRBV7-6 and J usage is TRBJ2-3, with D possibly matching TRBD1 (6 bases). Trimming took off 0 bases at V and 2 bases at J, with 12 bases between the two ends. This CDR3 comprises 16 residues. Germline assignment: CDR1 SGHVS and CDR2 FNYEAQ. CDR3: CASSLAWTDYTDTQYF. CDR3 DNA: TGTGCCAGCAGCTTAGCTTGGACAGATTACACAGATACGCAGTATTTT.

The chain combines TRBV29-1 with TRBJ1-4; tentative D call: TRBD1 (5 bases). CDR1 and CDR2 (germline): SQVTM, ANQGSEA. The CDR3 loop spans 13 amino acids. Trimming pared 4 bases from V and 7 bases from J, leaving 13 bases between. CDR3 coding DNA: TGCAGCGTTGCCGGGGCGGGTGGTGAAAAACTGTTTTTT. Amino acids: CSVAGAGGEKLFF.